Included here is one T cell receptor (beta chain) sequence, with context. The antigen remains unidentified. This specimen belongs to a study of T cell responses to AZD1222 COVID-19 vaccine. Study-wide findings and caveats: Spike-specific TCRs gained breadth and depth after people received two AZD1222 doses. Baseline seropositivity occurred in only a handful of AZD1222 recipients. Dominant at 160-218 and 743-854, vaccine-associated CD4 TCRs also spanned spike. White British people made up most donors, females outnumbered males, and clonal diversity was possibly underestimated.

Libraries were prepared by immunoSEQ multiplex PCR; TCRdb keeps only in-frame clonotypes and omits some of them. The sample holds approximately 100,000 clones, roughly 86% seen once. The V segment lost 4 bases and the J segment 8 bases; nucleotides outside the gene matches: 3. Germline V gene data show CDR1 as LGHNA and CDR2 as YSLEER. The CDR3 is made up of 13 amino acids. The sequencing here drew on peripheral blood, taken 28 days after the second dose of the MenACWY control vaccine. The chain carries TRBV4-3 and TRBJ2-4, with 9 nucleotides matching TRBD1. The sequence came from an adult who received the MenACWY meningococcal vaccine as a control. CDR3 nucleotide sequence: TGCGCCAGCAGCCTTCGACAGGGGGACATTCAGTACTTC. This translates into CASSLRQGDIQYF.